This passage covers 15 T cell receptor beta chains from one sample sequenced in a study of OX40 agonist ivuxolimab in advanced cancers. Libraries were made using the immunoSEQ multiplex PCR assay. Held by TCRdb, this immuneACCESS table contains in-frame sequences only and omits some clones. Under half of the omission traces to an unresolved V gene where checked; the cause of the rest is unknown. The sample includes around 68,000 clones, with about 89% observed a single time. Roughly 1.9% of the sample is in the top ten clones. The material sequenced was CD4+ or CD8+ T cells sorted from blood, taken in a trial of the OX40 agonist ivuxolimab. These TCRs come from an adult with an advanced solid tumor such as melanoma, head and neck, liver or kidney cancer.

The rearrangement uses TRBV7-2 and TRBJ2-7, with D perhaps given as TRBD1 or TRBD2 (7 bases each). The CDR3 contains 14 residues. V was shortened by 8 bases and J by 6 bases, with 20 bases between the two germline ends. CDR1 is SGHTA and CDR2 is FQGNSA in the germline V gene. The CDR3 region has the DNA TGTGCCAGCGGCCAGGGGGACTACGGCTCCGAGCAGTACTTC. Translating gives CASGQGDYGSEQYF.

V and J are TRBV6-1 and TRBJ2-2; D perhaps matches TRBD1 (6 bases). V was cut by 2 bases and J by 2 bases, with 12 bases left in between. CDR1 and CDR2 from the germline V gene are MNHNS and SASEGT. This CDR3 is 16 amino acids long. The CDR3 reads CASSEYPGANTGELFF. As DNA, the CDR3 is TGTGCCAGCAGTGAATATCCAGGGGCCAACACCGGGGAGCTGTTTTTT.

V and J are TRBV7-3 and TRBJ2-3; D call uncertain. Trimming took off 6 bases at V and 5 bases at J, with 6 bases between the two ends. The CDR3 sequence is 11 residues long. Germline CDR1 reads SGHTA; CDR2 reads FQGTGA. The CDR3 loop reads CASSTVDTQYF. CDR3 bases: TGTGCCAGCAGTACTGTAGATACGCAGTATTTT.

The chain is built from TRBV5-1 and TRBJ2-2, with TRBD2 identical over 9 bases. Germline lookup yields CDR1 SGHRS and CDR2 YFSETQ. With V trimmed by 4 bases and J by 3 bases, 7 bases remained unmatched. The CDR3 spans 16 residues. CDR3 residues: CASSLGGTSYTGELFF. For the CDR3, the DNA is TGCGCCAGCAGCCTGGGAGGGACTAGCTACACCGGGGAGCTGTTTTTT. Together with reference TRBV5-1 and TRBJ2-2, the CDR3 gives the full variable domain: KAGVTQTPRYLIKTRGQQVTLSCSPISGHRSVSWYQQTPGQGLQFLFEYFSETQRNKGNFPGRFSGRQFSNSRSEMNVSTLELGDSALYLCASSLGGTSYTGELFFGEGSRLTVL.

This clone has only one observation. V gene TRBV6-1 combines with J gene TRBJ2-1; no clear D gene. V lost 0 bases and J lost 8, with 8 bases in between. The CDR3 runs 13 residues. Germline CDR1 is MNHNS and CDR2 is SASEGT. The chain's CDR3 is CASSEATFYEQFF. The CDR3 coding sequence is TGTGCCAGCAGTGAAGCTACGTTCTATGAGCAGTTCTTC.

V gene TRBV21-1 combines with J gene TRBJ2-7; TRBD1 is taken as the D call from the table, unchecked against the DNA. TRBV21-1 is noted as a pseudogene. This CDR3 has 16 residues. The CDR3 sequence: CASSNGPGQGSAEQYF. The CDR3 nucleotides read TGTGCCAGCAGCAACGGGCCGGGACAGGGATCAGCCGAGCAGTACTTC.

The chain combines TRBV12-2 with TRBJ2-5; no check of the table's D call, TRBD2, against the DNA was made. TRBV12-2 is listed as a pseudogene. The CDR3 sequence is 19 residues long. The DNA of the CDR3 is TGTGCAAGTCGCTTAGCGATAACCCCACTAGCGGGTCAGCAAGAGACCCAGTACTTC. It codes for CASRLAITPLAGQQETQYF.

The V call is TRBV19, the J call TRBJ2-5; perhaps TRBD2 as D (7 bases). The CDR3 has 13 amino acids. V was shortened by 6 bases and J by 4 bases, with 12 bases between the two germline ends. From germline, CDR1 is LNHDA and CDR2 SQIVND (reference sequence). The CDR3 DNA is TGTGCCAGTAGGAGGGGGAGGGGAGAGACCCAGTACTTC. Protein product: CASRRGRGETQYF.

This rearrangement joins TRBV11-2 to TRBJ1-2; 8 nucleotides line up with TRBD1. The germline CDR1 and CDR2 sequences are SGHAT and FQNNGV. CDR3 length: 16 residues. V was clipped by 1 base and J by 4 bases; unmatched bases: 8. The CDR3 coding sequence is TGTGCCAGCAGCTTAGGGGCAGGGGGCAAAGGCTATGGCTACACCTTC. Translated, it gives CASSLGAGGKGYGYTF.

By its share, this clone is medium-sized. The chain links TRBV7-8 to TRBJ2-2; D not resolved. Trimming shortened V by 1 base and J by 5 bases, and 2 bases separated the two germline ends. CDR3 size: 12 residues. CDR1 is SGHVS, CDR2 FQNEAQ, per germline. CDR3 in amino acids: CASSLETGELFF. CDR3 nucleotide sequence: TGTGCCAGCAGCTTAGAAACCGGGGAGCTGTTTTTT.

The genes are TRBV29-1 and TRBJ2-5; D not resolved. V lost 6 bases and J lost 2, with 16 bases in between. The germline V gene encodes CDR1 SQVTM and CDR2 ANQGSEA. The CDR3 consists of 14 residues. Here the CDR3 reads CSVDPGTSQETQYF. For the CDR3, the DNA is TGCAGCGTCGACCCCGGTACTTCTCAAGAGACCCAGTACTTC.

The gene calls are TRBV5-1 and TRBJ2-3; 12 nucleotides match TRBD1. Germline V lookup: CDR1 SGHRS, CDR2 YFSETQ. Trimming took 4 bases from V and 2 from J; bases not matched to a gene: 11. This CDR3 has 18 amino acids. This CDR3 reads CASSLGQGATVSTDTQYF. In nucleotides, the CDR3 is TGCGCCAGCAGCCTGGGACAGGGGGCGACGGTTTCCACAGATACGCAGTATTTT.

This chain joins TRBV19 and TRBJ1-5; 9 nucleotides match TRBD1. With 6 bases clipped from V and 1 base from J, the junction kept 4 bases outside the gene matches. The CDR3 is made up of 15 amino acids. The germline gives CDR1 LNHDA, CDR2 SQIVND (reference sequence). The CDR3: CASSRQGESNQPQHF. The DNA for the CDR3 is TGTGCCAGTAGCCGACAGGGGGAAAGCAATCAGCCCCAGCATTTT. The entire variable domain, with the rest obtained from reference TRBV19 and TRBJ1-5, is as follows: DGGITQSPKYLFRKEGQNVTLSCEQNLNHDAMYWYRQDPGQGLRLIYYSQIVNDFQKGDIAEGYSVSREKKESFPLTVTSAQKNPTAFYLCASSRQGESNQPQHFGDGTRLSIL.

CDR3 sequence reads: CASSLLAGNTDTQYF. The CDR3 DNA reads as TGCGCCAGCAGCTTACTAGCGGGGAACACAGATACGCAGTATTTT. This chain joins TRBV5-1 and TRBJ2-3, with 10 positions matching TRBD2. Trimming at V came to 2 bases and at J to 2 bases, leaving 2 bases not matched to a gene. The CDR3 sequence is 15 residues long. The V gene's germline CDR1 is SGHRS and CDR2 YFSETQ. The full variable domain, completed using reference TRBV5-1 and TRBJ2-3, is KAGVTQTPRYLIKTRGQQVTLSCSPISGHRSVSWYQQTPGQGLQFLFEYFSETQRNKGNFPGRFSGRQFSNSRSEMNVSTLELGDSALYLCASSLLAGNTDTQYFGPGTRLTVL.

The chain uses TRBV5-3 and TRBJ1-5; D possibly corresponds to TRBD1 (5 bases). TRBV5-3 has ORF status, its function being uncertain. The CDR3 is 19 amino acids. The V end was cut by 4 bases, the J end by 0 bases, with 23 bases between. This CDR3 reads CARSRTGPGQRYSNQPQHF. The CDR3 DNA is TGTGCCAGAAGCCGTACGGGGCCAGGGCAGAGATATAGCAATCAGCCCCAGCATTTT.